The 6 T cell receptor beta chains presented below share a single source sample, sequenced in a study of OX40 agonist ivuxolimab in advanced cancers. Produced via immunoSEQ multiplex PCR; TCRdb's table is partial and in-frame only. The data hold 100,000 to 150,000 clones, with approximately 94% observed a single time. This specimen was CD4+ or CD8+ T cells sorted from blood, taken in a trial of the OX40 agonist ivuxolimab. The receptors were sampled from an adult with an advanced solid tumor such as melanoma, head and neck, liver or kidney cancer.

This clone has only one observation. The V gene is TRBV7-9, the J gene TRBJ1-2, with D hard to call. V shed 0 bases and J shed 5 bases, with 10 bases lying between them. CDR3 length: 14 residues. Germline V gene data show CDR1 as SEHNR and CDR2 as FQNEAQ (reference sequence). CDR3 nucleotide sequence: TGTGCCAGCAGCTTAGCGCTCCTCGAATATGGCTACACCTTC. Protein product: CASSLALLEYGYTF.

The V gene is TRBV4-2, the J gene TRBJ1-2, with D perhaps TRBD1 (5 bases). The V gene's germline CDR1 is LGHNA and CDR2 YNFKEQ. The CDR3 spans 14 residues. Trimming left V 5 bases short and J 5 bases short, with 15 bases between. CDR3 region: CASSTRGASYGYTF. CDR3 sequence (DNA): TGTGCCAGCAGCACCCGCGGGGCTTCTTATGGCTACACCTTC.

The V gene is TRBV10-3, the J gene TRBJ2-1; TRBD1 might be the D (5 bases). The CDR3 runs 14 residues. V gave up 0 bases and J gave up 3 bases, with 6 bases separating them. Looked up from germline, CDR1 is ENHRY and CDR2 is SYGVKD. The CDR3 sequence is CAISESRGYNEQFF. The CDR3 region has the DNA TGTGCCATCAGTGAGTCTAGGGGCTACAATGAGCAGTTCTTC.

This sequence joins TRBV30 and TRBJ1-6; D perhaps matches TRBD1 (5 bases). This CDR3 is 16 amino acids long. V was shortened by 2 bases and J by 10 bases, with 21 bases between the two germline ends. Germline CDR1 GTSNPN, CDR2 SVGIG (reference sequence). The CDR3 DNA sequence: TGTGCCTGGAGTCCCGAGAGGGGAGAGTATTGCTCACCCCTCCACTTT. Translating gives CAWSPERGEYCSPLHF.

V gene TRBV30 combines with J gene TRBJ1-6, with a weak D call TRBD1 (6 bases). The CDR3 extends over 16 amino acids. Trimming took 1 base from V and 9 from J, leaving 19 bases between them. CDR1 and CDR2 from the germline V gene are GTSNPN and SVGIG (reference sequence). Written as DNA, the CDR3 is TGTGCCTGGAGTGGTGTCATTTGGGGGCGAGGTTCACCCCTCCACTTT. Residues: CAWSGVIWGRGSPLHF. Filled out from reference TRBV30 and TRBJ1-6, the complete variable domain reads SQTIHQWPATLVQPVGSPLSLECTVEGTSNPNLYWYRQAAGRGLQLLFYSVGIGQISSEVPQNLSASRPQDRQFILSSKKLLLSDSGFYLCAWSGVIWGRGSPLHFGNGTRLTVT.

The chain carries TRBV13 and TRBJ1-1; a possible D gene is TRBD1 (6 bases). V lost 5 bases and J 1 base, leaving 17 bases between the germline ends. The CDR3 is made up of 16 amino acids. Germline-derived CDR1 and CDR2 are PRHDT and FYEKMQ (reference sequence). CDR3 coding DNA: TGTGCCAGCAGCCACAGGGAAAGGGGATCGAACACTGAAGCTTTCTTT. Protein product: CASSHRERGSNTEAFF.